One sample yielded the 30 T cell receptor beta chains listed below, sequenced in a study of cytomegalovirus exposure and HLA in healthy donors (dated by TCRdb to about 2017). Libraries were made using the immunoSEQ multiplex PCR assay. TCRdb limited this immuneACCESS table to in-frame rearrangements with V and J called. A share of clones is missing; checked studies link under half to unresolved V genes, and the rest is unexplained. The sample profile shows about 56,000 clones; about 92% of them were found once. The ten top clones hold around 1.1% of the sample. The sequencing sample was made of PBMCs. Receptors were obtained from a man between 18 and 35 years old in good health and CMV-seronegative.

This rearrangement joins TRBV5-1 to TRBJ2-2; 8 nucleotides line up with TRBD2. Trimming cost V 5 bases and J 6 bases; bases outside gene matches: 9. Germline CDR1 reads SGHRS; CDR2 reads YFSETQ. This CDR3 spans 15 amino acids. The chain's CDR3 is CASRSGTSDAGELFF. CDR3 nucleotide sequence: TGCGCCAGCAGGTCCGGGACTAGTGACGCCGGGGAGCTGTTTTTT.

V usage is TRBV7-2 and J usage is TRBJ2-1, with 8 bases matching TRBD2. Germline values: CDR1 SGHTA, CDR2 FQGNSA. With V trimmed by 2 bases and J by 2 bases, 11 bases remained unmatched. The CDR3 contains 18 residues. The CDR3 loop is CASSLSLGRAVTYNEQFF. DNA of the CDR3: TGTGCCAGCAGCTTAAGTCTCGGGAGGGCCGTGACCTACAATGAGCAGTTCTTC.

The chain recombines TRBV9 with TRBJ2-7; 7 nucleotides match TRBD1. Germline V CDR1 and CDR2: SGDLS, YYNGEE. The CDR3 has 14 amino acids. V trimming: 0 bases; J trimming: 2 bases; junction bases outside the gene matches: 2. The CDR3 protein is CASSVGDRTYEQYF. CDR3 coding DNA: TGTGCCAGCAGCGTAGGGGACAGAACCTACGAGCAGTACTTC.

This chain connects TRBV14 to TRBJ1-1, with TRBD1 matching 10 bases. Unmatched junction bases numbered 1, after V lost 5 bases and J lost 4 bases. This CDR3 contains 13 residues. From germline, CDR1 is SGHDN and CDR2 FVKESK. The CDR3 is CASSGQGGTEAFF. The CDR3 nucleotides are TGTGCCAGCAGCGGACAGGGGGGCACTGAAGCTTTCTTT.

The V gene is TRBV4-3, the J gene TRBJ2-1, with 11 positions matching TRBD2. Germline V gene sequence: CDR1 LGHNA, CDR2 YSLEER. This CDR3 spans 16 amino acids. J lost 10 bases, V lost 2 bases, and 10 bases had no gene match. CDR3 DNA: TGCGCCAGCAGCCAACCCGGGACTAGCGGAGCCCGGGAGCAGTTCTTC. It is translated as CASSQPGTSGAREQFF.

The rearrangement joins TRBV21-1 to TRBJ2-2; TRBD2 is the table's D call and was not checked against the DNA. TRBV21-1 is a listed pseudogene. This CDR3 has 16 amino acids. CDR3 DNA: TGTGCCAGCAGCAACCAACGACTGATTAACACCGGGGAGCTGTTTTTT. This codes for CASSNQRLINTGELFF.

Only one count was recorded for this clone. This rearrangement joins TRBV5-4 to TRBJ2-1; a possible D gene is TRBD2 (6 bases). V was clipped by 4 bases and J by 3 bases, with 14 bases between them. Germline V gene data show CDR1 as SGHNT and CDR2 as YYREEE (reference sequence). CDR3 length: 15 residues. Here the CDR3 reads CASSVSLALYNEQFF. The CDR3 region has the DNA TGTGCCAGCAGCGTATCCCTAGCGCTCTACAATGAGCAGTTCTTC.

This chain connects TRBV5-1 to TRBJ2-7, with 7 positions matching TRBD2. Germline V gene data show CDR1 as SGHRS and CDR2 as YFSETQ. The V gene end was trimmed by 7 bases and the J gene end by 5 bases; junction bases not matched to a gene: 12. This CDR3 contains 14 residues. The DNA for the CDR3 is TGCGCCAGCGGCCCTGGGGAGGGTAGGGACGAGCAGTACTTC. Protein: CASGPGEGRDEQYF. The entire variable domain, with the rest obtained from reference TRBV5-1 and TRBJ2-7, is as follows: KAGVTQTPRYLIKTRGQQVTLSCSPISGHRSVSWYQQTPGQGLQFLFEYFSETQRNKGNFPGRFSGRQFSNSRSEMNVSTLELGDSALYLCASGPGEGRDEQYFGPGTRLTVT.

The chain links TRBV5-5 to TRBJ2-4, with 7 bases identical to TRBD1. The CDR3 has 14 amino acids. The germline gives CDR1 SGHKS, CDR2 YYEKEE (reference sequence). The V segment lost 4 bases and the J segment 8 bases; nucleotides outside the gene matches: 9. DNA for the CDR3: TGTGCCAGCAGCCTTACAGGGGCGTATGACATTCAGTACTTC. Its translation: CASSLTGAYDIQYF.

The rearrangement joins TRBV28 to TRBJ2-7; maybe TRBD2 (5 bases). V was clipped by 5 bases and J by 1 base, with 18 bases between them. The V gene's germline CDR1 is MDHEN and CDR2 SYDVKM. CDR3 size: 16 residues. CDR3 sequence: CASSPGGLSASYEQYF. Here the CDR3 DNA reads TGTGCCAGCAGTCCCGGCGGGCTTTCAGCATCCTACGAGCAGTACTTC.

CDR3 sequence (DNA): TGTGCCAGCAGTTTTGGTCCCCCTAAAAACTCACCCGGAAACACCATATATTTT. Translation gives CASSFGPPKNSPGNTIYF. The J gene is TRBJ1-3, the V gene TRBV27; D gene ambiguous. V was shortened by 3 bases and J by 4 bases, with 22 bases between the two germline ends. The germline V gene encodes CDR1 MNHEY and CDR2 SMNVEV (reference sequence). The CDR3 spans 18 residues.

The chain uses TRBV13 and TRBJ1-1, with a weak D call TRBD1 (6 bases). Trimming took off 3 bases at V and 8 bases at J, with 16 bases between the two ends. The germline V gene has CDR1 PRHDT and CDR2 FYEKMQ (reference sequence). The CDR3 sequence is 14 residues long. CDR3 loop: CASSFQGHREEAFF. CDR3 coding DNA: TGTGCCAGCAGCTTTCAGGGCCACAGGGAGGAAGCTTTCTTT.

DNA for the CDR3: TGTGCCAGCTCACCACAAGACCTCAGAGGTATTGGGGCCAACGTCCTGACTTTC. Translation: CASSPQDLRGIGANVLTF. V is TRBV18 and J is TRBJ2-6; D not certain. The germline gives CDR1 KGHSH, CDR2 LQKENI. Between the trimmed V and J ends, which lost 1 base and 3 bases, there was a span of 16 bases. The CDR3 covers 18 residues.

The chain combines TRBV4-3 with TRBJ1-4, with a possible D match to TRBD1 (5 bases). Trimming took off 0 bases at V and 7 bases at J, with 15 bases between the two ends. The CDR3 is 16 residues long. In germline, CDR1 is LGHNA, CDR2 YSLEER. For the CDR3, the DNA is TGCGCCAGCAGCCAAGAGGGAAGTGGGGCAGGTGAAAAACTGTTTTTT. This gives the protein CASSQEGSGAGEKLFF.

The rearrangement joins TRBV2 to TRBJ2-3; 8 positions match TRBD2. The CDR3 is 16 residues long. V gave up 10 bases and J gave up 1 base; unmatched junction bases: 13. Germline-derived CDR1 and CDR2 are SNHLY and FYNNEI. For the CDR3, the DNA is TGTGCCACGCGTAGAGTAGCGGGGTTCGGCACAGATACGCAGTATTTT. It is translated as CATRRVAGFGTDTQYF.

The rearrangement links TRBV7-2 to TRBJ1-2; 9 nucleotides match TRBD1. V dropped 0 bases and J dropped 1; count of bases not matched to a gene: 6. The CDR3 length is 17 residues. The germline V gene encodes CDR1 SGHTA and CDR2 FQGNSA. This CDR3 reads CASSLAPGQGHNYGYTF. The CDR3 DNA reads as TGTGCCAGCAGCTTAGCGCCGGGACAGGGCCATAACTATGGCTACACCTTC.

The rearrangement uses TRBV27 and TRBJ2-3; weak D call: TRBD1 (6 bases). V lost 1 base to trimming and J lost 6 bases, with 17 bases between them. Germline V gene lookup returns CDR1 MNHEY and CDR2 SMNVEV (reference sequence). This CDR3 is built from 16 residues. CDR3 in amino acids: CASSLFDGRGYDTQYF. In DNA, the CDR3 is TGTGCCAGCAGTTTATTTGATGGCAGGGGTTACGATACGCAGTATTTT.

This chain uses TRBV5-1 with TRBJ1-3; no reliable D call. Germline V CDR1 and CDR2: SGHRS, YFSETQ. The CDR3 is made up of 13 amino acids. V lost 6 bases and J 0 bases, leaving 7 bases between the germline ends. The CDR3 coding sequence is TGCGCCAGCAACCAGGCCTCTGGAAACACCATATATTTT. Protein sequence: CASNQASGNTIYF.

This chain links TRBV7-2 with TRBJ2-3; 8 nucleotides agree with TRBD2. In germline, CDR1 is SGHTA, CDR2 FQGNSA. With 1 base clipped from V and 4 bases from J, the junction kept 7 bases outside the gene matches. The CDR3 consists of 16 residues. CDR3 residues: CASSLGEREWADTQYF. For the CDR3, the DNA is TGTGCCAGCAGCTTAGGAGAGCGGGAGTGGGCAGATACGCAGTATTTT.

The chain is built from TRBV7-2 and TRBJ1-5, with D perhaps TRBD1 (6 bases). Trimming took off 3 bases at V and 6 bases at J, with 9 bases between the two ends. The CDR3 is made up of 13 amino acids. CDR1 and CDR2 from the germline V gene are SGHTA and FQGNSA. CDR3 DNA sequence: TGTGCCAGCAGCTTCGGACAGAGTCAGCCCCAGCATTTT. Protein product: CASSFGQSQPQHF. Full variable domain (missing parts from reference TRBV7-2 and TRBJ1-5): GAGVSQSPSNKVTEKGKDVELRCDPISGHTALYWYRQSLGQGLEFLIYFQGNSAPDKSGLPSDRFSAERTGGSVSTLTIQRTQQEDSAVYLCASSFGQSQPQHFGDGTRLSIL.

As DNA, the CDR3 is TGTGCCAGCAGTTCCCCCGGAGGGGGCGCCCGGAATACGCAGTATTTT. Its protein is CASSSPGGGARNTQYF. V and J are TRBV28 and TRBJ2-3, with a possible D match to TRBD1 (7 bases). Germline CDR1 and CDR2: MDHEN and SYDVKM. The V end lost 4 bases, the J end lost 7 bases, and 21 bases lay between the germline ends. The CDR3 has 16 amino acids.

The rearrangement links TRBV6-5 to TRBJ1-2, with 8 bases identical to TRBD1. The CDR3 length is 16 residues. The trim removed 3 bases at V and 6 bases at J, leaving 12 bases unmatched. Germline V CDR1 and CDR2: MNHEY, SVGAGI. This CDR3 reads CASSYTTGEGWDGYTF. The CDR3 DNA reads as TGTGCCAGCAGTTATACGACAGGGGAAGGGTGGGATGGCTACACCTTC.

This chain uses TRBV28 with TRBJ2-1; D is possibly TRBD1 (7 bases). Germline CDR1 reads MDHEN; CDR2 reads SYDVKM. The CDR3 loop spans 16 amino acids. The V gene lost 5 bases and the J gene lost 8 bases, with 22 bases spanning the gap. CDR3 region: CASSPPLAAGGYEQFF. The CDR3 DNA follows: TGTGCCAGCAGTCCTCCCTTAGCGGCAGGGGGATATGAGCAGTTCTTC.

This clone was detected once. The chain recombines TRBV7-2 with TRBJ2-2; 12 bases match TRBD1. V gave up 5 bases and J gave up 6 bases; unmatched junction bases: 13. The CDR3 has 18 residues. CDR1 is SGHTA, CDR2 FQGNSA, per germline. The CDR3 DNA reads TGTGCCAGCAGCCCAGGACCGGGACAGGGGGCGGCGGCCGGGGAGCTGTTTTTT. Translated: CASSPGPGQGAAAGELFF.

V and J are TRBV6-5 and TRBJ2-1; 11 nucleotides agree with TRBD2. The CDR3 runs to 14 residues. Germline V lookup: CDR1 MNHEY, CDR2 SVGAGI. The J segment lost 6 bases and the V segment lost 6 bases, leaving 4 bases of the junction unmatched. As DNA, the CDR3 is TGTGCCAGCAGGAGACTAGCGGGATCCAATGAGCAGTTCTTC. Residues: CASRRLAGSNEQFF.

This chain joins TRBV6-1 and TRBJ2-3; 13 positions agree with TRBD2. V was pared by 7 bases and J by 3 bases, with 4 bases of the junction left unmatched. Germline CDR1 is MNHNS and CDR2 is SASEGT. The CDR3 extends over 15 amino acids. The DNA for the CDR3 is TGTGCCAGCAAAGGGACTAGCGGGATTACAGATACGCAGTATTTT. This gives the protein CASKGTSGITDTQYF.

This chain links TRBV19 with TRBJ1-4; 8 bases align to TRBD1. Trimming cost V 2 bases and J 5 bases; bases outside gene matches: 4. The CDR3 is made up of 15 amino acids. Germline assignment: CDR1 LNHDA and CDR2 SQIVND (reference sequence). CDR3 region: CASSIRDRSNEKLFF. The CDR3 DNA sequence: TGTGCCAGTAGTATAAGGGACAGGTCGAATGAAAAACTGTTTTTT.

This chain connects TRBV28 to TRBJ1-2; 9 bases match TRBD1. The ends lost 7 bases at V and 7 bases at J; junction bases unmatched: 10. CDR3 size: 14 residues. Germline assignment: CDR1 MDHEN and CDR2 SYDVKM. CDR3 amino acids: CASKRRDREGGYTF. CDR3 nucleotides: TGTGCCAGCAAACGGAGGGACAGGGAGGGTGGCTACACCTTC.

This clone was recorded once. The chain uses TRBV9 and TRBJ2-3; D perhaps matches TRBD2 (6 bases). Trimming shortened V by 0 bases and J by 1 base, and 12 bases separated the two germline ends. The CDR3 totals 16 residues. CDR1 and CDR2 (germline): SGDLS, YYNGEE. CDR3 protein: CASSVEGTLGTDTQYF. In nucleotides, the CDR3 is TGTGCCAGCAGCGTAGAGGGGACTCTGGGCACAGATACGCAGTATTTT.

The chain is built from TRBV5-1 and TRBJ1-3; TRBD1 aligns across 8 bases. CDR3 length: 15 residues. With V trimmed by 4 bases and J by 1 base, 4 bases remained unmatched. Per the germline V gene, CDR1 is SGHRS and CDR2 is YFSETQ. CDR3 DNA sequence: TGCGCCAGCAGCCCCACAGGGGGTTCTGGAAACACCATATATTTT. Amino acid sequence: CASSPTGGSGNTIYF.